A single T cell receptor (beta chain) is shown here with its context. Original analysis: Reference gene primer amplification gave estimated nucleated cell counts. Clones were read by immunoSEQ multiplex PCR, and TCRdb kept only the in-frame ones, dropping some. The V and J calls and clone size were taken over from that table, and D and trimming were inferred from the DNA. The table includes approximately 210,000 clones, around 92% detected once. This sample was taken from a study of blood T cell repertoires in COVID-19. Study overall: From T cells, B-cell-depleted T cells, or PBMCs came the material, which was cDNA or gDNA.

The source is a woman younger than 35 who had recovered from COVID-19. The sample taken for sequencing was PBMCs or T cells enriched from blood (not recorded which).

CDR3 sequence: CASSEHSHNSPLHF. For the CDR3, the DNA is TGTGCCAGCAGTGAACACAGCCATAATTCACCCCTCCACTTT. This rearrangement joins TRBV6-1 to TRBJ1-6; D gene ambiguous. Germline V gives CDR1 MNHNS, CDR2 SASEGT. This CDR3 is built from 14 residues. Trimming removed 2 bases at V and 5 bases at J, with 7 bases between.